These 7 T cell receptor beta chains originate from one sample sequenced in a study of blood T cells in healthy people across ages. Alongside a J-beta primer mix, a sample-barcoded 5' primer served in a second PCR lasting 7 to 11 cycles. Each CDR3 protein is one row after TCRdb ran MiXCR on the 5' RACE reads. The sample lists 850,000 to 950,000 distinct CDR3 sequences; 25% to 30% were seen once. The material sequenced was blood. Receptor source: an elderly woman in good health.

The chain carries TRBV20-1 and TRBJ2-5; 11 nucleotides align to TRBD2. Germline CDR1 is DFQATT and CDR2 is SNEGSKA (reference sequence). J was trimmed by 11 bases and V by 5 bases; bases with no gene match: 13. The CDR3 covers 14 residues. Here the CDR3 DNA reads TGCAGTGCTCCCCATAGCGGGGGGGCGTATGAGCAGTACTTC. Amino acid sequence: CSAPHSGGAYEQYF.

J is TRBJ2-7 and V is TRBV7-9; D is possibly TRBD1 or TRBD2 (6 bases each). The CDR3 is 13 amino acids. V lost 6 bases, J lost 5 bases, and 14 bases lay in between. The germline gives CDR1 SEHNR, CDR2 FQNEAQ (reference sequence). The CDR3 reads CASRPGAGNEQYF. DNA of the CDR3: TGTGCCAGCAGGCCGGGGGCGGGGAACGAGCAGTACTTC.

This clonotype was observed at least ten times. The V call is TRBV7-9, the J call TRBJ2-1; TRBD2 aligns across 7 bases. V dropped 1 base and J dropped 5; count of bases not matched to a gene: 8. The CDR3 extends over 16 amino acids. Germline loops: CDR1 SEHNR, CDR2 FQNEAQ (reference sequence). CDR3 sequence: CASSLGRAGLHNEQFF. CDR3 nucleotide sequence: TGTGCCAGCAGCTTAGGTCGAGCGGGGTTACACAATGAGCAGTTCTTC. Based on the CDR3 plus reference TRBV7-9 and TRBJ2-1, the full variable domain is DTGVSQNPRHKITKRGQNVTFRCDPISEHNRLYWYRQTLGQGPEFLTYFQNEAQLEKSRLLSDRFSAERPKGSFSTLEIQRTEQGDSAMYLCASSLGRAGLHNEQFFGPGTRLTVL.

CDR3 in DNA: TGTGCCAGCAGGGACAGGGGATGTTCACCCCTCCACTTT. Translated: CASRDRGCSPLHF. The rearrangement joins TRBV2 to TRBJ1-6; 9 positions match TRBD1. The CDR3 extends over 13 amino acids. The J segment lost 9 bases and the V segment lost 6 bases, leaving 3 bases of the junction unmatched. The V gene's germline CDR1 is SNHLY and CDR2 FYNNEI.

This clonotype has a count of ten or more. The CDR3 nucleotides read TGTGCCAGCAGTGACCCGGACAGGGTAGGGTCCTACGAGCAGTACTTC. Translating gives CASSDPDRVGSYEQYF. The chain is built from TRBV6-6 and TRBJ2-7; 8 bases match TRBD1. The CDR3 length is 16 residues. Unmatched junction bases numbered 10, after V lost 5 bases and J lost 1 base. CDR1 and CDR2 from the germline V gene are MNHNY and SVGAGI (reference sequence).

This rearrangement joins TRBV5-6 to TRBJ2-7; no reliable D call. The CDR3 consists of 14 residues. Germline assignment: CDR1 SGHDT and CDR2 YYEEEE. Trimming stripped 0 bases from V and 5 bases from J, with 12 bases between. The CDR3, as DNA: TGTGCCAGCAGCTTGGGAATAGATCAAGACGAGCAGTACTTC. As protein: CASSLGIDQDEQYF.

This clonotype was seen at least ten times. The gene calls are TRBV7-9 and TRBJ2-1; maybe TRBD2 (6 bases). Germline CDR1 is SEHNR and CDR2 is FQNEAQ (reference sequence). This CDR3 is 16 amino acids long. V gave up 8 bases and J gave up 1 base, with 18 bases separating them. The chain's CDR3 is CASGDLLGGSYNEQFF. For the CDR3, the DNA is TGTGCCAGCGGCGACTTGTTGGGGGGTTCCTACAATGAGCAGTTCTTC.